These 23 T cell receptor beta chains were sequenced from one sample in a study of a mutant IDH1 vaccine in newly diagnosed glioma. Regarding time point: week 23, last vaccination. Each dose of the vaccine consisted of 300 ug of mutant IDH1 20-mer peptide, with topical imiquimod. Which antigens these TCRs recognize remains unknown. The protocol was immunoSEQ multiplex PCR, while the TCRdb copy is restricted to in-frame clones and leaves out a portion. The data contain around 60,000 clones, 70% to 90% of them singletons. Specimen: PBMCs, collected from a glioma patient whose treatment included an IDH1 peptide vaccine. These receptors were collected from a man younger than 45 with glioma.

The chain joins TRBV5-6 to TRBJ1-1; 9 positions agree with TRBD1. This CDR3 has 16 amino acids. Germline V lookup: CDR1 SGHDT, CDR2 YYEEEE. V trimming: 1 base; J trimming: 0 bases; junction bases outside the gene matches: 4. The CDR3 reads CASSLNRGRMNTEAFF. CDR3 DNA sequence: TGTGCCAGCAGCTTGAACAGGGGGCGGATGAACACTGAAGCTTTCTTT.

The chain combines TRBV7-9 with TRBJ2-1; D unresolved. V gave up 9 bases and J gave up 3 bases, with 12 bases separating them. Germline values: CDR1 SEHNR, CDR2 FQNEAQ (reference sequence). This CDR3 is 13 amino acids long. The CDR3 loop reads CASSLQIYNEQFF. The DNA for the CDR3 is TGTGCCAGTTCCCTACAGATCTACAATGAGCAGTTCTTC.

V gene TRBV7-2 combines with J gene TRBJ2-3; D is unclear. V gave up 5 bases and J gave up 2 bases, with 17 bases separating them. There are 16 residues in the CDR3. Germline CDR1 is SGHTA and CDR2 is FQGNSA. CDR3: CASSLTVGRYTDTQYF. In DNA form, the CDR3 reads TGTGCCAGCAGCCTCACCGTCGGACGGTACACAGATACGCAGTATTTT.

V and J are TRBV6-6 and TRBJ1-5, with TRBD1 as a possible D gene (6 bases). The germline CDR1 and CDR2 sequences are MNHNY and SVGAGI (reference sequence). The CDR3 totals 16 residues. Trimming took off 2 bases at V and 2 bases at J, with 13 bases between the two ends. The CDR3 spells CASSYPRAGGNQPQHF. CDR3 nucleotide sequence: TGTGCCAGCAGTTACCCTAGGGCAGGGGGCAATCAGCCCCAGCATTTT.

The gene calls are TRBV21-1 and TRBJ2-3. TRBV21-1 is assigned pseudogene status. CDR3 size: 15 residues. CDR3 in amino acids: CASERPEKTTDTQYF. The CDR3 bases are TGTGCCAGCGAGAGACCAGAAAAGACCACAGATACGCAGTATTTT.

This chain uses TRBV25-1 with TRBJ2-1, with D perhaps being TRBD1 or TRBD2 (6 bases each). The ends were cut back, 8 bases at V and 7 bases at J, with 21 bases in the middle. Germline values: CDR1 MGHDK, CDR2 SYGVNS. The length of the CDR3 is 15 residues. The CDR3 here is CASGGKEGVTNEQFF. The DNA for the CDR3 is TGTGCCAGCGGAGGGAAGGAGGGGGTTACAAATGAGCAGTTCTTC. Variable domain in full (rest from reference TRBV25-1 and TRBJ2-1): EADIYQTPRYLVIGTGKKITLECSQTMGHDKMYWYQQDPGMELHLIHYSYGVNSTEKGDLSSESTVSRIRTEHFPLTLESARPSHTSQYLCASGGKEGVTNEQFFGPGTRLTVL.

CDR3 in DNA: TGTGCCAGCAGTCCGGGCCCGGGACAGGGGCCATACAATGAGCAGTTCTTC. The encoded protein is CASSPGPGQGPYNEQFF. J is TRBJ2-1 and V is TRBV25-1; 10 bases align to TRBD1. CDR3 length equals 17 residues. Per germline, CDR1 MGHDK and CDR2 SYGVNS. The trim removed 5 bases at V and 4 bases at J, leaving 11 bases unmatched.

The genes are TRBV5-1 and TRBJ1-1; D is possibly TRBD1 (5 bases). The CDR3 covers 14 residues. Trimming left V 4 bases short and J 0 bases short, with 10 bases between. The V gene's germline CDR1 is SGHRS and CDR2 YFSETQ. The CDR3 DNA is TGCGCCAGCAGCGGGACGCACGTGAACACTGAAGCTTTCTTT. It codes for CASSGTHVNTEAFF.

This clone was observed a few times. The V and J genes are TRBV5-1 and TRBJ2-7, with TRBD2 matching over 8 bases. CDR3 length: 14 residues. The V gene end was trimmed by 1 base and the J gene end by 4 bases; junction bases not matched to a gene: 4. Germline V gene sequence: CDR1 SGHRS, CDR2 YFSETQ. The CDR3 coding sequence is TGCGCCAGCAGCTTGACTAGCGGCGGTTACGAGCAGTACTTC. This sequence encodes CASSLTSGGYEQYF. Using reference TRBV5-1 and TRBJ2-7 for the parts outside the CDR3, the full variable domain is KAGVTQTPRYLIKTRGQQVTLSCSPISGHRSVSWYQQTPGQGLQFLFEYFSETQRNKGNFPGRFSGRQFSNSRSEMNVSTLELGDSALYLCASSLTSGGYEQYFGPGTRLTVT.

The chain couples TRBV27 to TRBJ2-5; D is perhaps TRBD2 (5 bases). V was shortened by 5 bases and J by 5 bases, with 18 bases between the two germline ends. This CDR3 region has 15 residues. The V gene's germline CDR1 is MNHEY and CDR2 SMNVEV (reference sequence). The CDR3 spells CASSPPEATTETQYF. For the CDR3, the DNA is TGTGCCAGCAGTCCGCCGGAGGCTACGACGGAGACCCAGTACTTC.

This clone occurred once. This sequence joins TRBV27 and TRBJ1-3, with D unclear. The length of the CDR3 is 13 residues. Germline CDR1 and CDR2: MNHEY and SMNVEV (reference sequence). The ends were cut back, 6 bases at V and 3 bases at J, with 9 bases in the middle. CDR3 amino acids: CASSPLDGNTIYF. CDR3 bases: TGTGCCAGCAGCCCCCTGGATGGAAACACCATATATTTT.

The chain carries TRBV5-1 and TRBJ2-1; 8 nucleotides line up with TRBD2. The J segment lost 5 bases and the V segment lost 0 bases, leaving 7 bases of the junction unmatched. CDR3 length: 16 amino acids. The germline V gene encodes CDR1 SGHRS and CDR2 YFSETQ. The CDR3 sequence is CASSLETGTRHNEQFF. The CDR3 DNA reads as TGCGCCAGCAGCTTGGAAACCGGGACTAGACACAATGAGCAGTTCTTC.

The chain recombines TRBV2 with TRBJ1-5; a possible D gene is TRBD1 (6 bases). CDR1 and CDR2 (germline): SNHLY, FYNNEI. V was cut by 6 bases and J by 0 bases, with 15 bases left in between. The CDR3 runs 16 residues. CDR3 DNA: TGTGCCAGCAGGAGTAGGAGGGACAATAGCAATCAGCCCCAGCATTTT. It specifies CASRSRRDNSNQPQHF.

The chain employs TRBV27 and TRBJ1-4; TRBD1 matches at 9 bases. This CDR3 has 13 amino acids. The germline gives CDR1 MNHEY, CDR2 SMNVEV (reference sequence). Trimming at V came to 6 bases and at J to 6 bases, leaving 2 bases not matched to a gene. CDR3 sequence: CASRGQGYEKLFF. The CDR3 coding sequence is TGTGCCAGCAGGGGACAGGGTTATGAAAAACTGTTTTTT.

The chain links TRBV11-2 to TRBJ2-7; the match to TRBD1 covers 12 bases. CDR3 length equals 17 residues. The germline gives CDR1 SGHAT, CDR2 FQNNGV. V trimming: 4 bases; J trimming: 0 bases; junction bases outside the gene matches: 7. The CDR3 loop reads CASSYPGTGGPSYEQYF. For the CDR3, the DNA is TGTGCCAGCAGCTATCCCGGGACAGGGGGCCCCTCCTACGAGCAGTACTTC.

This clone appeared a few times. The sample has other DNA sequences that encode this CDR3 too. The gene calls are TRBV7-2 and TRBJ2-7; 7 bases are shared with TRBD2. Germline assignment: CDR1 SGHTA and CDR2 FQGNSA. V lost 1 base and J lost 0; bases outside the gene matches: 6. The CDR3 is 16 amino acids. CDR3 nucleotide sequence: TGTGCCAGCAGCTTAGGCGTGGGGGGGTTCTCCTACGAGCAGTACTTC. The encoded protein is CASSLGVGGFSYEQYF. Supplemented by reference TRBV7-2 and TRBJ2-7, the full variable domain reads GAGVSQSPSNKVTEKGKDVELRCDPISGHTALYWYRQSLGQGLEFLIYFQGNSAPDKSGLPSDRFSAERTGGSVSTLTIQRTQQEDSAVYLCASSLGVGGFSYEQYFGPGTRLTVT.

V usage is TRBV7-2 and J usage is TRBJ2-3; the D gene is possibly TRBD2 (6 bases). The CDR3 runs to 15 residues. Trimming left V 4 bases short and J 0 bases short, with 11 bases between. Germline-derived CDR1 and CDR2 are SGHTA and FQGNSA. Here the CDR3 reads CASSSDYLSTDTQYF. In DNA form, the CDR3 reads TGTGCCAGCAGCTCGGACTACCTTAGCACAGATACGCAGTATTTT.

The V call is TRBV7-9, the J call TRBJ2-7; no clear D. V shed 4 bases and J shed 0 bases, with 7 bases lying between them. The CDR3 contains 13 residues. Germline V gene sequence: CDR1 SEHNR, CDR2 FQNEAQ (reference sequence). CDR3 sequence reads: CASSYVSSYEQYF. The DNA of the CDR3 is TGTGCCAGCAGCTACGTGAGCTCCTACGAGCAGTACTTC.

V and J are TRBV5-1 and TRBJ1-3; D uncertain. Trimming pared 0 bases from V and 0 bases from J, leaving 13 bases between. CDR3 length equals 17 residues. Germline CDR1 SGHRS, CDR2 YFSETQ. CDR3 DNA sequence: TGCGCCAGCAGCTTGGCTTTATATGGGAGCTCTGGAAACACCATATATTTT. Translated, it gives CASSLALYGSSGNTIYF.

The genes are TRBV15 and TRBJ2-7; 12 nucleotides align to TRBD1. The germline V gene encodes CDR1 LNHNV and CDR2 YYDKDF (reference sequence). The J segment lost 3 bases and the V segment lost 5 bases, leaving 17 bases of the junction unmatched. The CDR3 has 19 amino acids. This CDR3 is CATSGVAGTGGEKGYEQYF. Written as DNA, the CDR3 is TGTGCCACCAGCGGTGTAGCCGGGACAGGGGGCGAGAAAGGCTACGAGCAGTACTTC.

The CDR3 bases are TGTGCCAGCAGCCCAGGATCTGGCGAGGGTGAAAAACTGTTTTTT. Protein sequence: CASSPGSGEGEKLFF. The chain is built from TRBV5-6 and TRBJ1-4; D not resolved. Trimming shortened V by 4 bases and J by 7 bases, and 17 bases separated the two germline ends. Germline V gives CDR1 SGHDT, CDR2 YYEEEE. The CDR3 runs to 15 residues.

The rearrangement joins TRBV6-5 to TRBJ2-7; the D call may be TRBD1 or TRBD2 (5 bases each). The CDR3 runs 14 residues. The V gene's germline CDR1 is MNHEY and CDR2 SVGAGI. V lost 7 bases and J 2 bases, leaving 15 bases between the germline ends. The CDR3 spells CASTHGAGTYEQYF. The CDR3 DNA follows: TGTGCCAGCACTCACGGGGCAGGGACCTACGAGCAGTACTTC.

The V gene is TRBV10-1, the J gene TRBJ2-3; unclear D gene. The CDR3 extends over 13 amino acids. The germline gives CDR1 WNHNN, CDR2 SYGVQD (reference sequence). V lost 3 bases, J lost 0 bases, and 4 bases lay in between. The chain's CDR3 is CASSDPSTDTQYF. In nucleotides, the CDR3 is TGCGCCAGCAGTGACCCTAGCACAGATACGCAGTATTTT.